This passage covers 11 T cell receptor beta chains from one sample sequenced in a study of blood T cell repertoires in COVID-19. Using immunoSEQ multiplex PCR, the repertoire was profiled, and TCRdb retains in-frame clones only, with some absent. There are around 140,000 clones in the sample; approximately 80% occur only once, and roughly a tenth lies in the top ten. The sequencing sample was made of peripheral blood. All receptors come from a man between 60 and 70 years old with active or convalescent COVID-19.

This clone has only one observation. The DNA of the CDR3 is TGTGCCTGGAGTGTACAGACATTCGGCTACACCTTC. As protein: CAWSVQTFGYTF. The chain is built from TRBV30 and TRBJ1-2; D ambiguous. The CDR3 loop spans 12 amino acids. Looked up from germline, CDR1 is GTSNPN and CDR2 is SVGIG (reference sequence). V lost 0 bases and J 8 bases, leaving 10 bases between the germline ends.

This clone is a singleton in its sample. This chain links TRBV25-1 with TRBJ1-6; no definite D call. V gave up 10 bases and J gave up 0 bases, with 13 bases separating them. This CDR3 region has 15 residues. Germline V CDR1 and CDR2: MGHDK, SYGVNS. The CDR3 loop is CATESGSSYNSPLHF. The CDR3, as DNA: TGTGCCACCGAAAGTGGGAGCTCCTATAATTCACCCCTCCACTTT.

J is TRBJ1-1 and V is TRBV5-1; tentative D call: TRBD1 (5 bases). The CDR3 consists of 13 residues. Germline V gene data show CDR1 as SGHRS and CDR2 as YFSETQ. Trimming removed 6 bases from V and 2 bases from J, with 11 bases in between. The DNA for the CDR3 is TGCGCCAGCAAACAGGATCCCAACACTGAAGCTTTCTTT. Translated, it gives CASKQDPNTEAFF.

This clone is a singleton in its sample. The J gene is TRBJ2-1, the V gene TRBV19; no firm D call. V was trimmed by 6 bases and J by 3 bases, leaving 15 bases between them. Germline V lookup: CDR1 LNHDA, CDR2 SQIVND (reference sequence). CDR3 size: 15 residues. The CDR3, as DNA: TGTGCCAGTAGGGTAGCTCAGAAGGTCTACAATGAGCAGTTCTTC. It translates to CASRVAQKVYNEQFF.

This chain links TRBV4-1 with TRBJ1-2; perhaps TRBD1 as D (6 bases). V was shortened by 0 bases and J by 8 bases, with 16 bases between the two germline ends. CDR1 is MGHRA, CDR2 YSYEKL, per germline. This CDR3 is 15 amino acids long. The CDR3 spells CASSQEGGPLSGYTF. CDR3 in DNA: TGCGCCAGCAGCCAAGAGGGGGGGCCCCTCTCCGGCTACACCTTC.

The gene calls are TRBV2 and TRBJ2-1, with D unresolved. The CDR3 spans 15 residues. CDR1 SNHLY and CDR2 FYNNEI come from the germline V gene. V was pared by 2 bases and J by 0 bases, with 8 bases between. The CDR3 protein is CASSETETSYNEQFF. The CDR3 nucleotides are TGTGCCAGCAGTGAAACAGAAACCTCCTACAATGAGCAGTTCTTC.

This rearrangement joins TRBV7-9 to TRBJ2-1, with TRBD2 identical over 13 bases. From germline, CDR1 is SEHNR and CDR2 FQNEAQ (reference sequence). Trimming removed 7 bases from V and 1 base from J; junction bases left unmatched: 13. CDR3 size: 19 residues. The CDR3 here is CASNLLRTSGSISYNEQFF. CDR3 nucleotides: TGTGCCAGCAACCTACTTCGGACTAGCGGGAGTATTTCCTACAATGAGCAGTTCTTC.

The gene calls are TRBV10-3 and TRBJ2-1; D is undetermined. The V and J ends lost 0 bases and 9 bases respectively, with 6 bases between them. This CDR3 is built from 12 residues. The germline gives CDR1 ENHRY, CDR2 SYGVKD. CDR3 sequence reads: CAISESASEQFF. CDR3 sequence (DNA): TGTGCCATCAGTGAGTCGGCAAGTGAGCAGTTCTTC.

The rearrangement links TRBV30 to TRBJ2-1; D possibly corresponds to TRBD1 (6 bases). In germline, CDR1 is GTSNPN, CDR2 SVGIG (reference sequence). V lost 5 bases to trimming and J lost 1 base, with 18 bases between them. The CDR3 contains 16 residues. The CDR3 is CAWGPRGLQSYNEQFF. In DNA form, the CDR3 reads TGTGCCTGGGGGCCCAGGGGCCTACAATCCTACAATGAGCAGTTCTTC.

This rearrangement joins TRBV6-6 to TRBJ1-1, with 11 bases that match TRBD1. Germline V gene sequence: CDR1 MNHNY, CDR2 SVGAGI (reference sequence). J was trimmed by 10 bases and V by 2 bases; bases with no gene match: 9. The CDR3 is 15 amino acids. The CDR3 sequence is CASSYPGQGAFLAFF. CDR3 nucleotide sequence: TGTGCCAGCAGTTACCCCGGACAGGGGGCTTTTTTAGCTTTCTTT.

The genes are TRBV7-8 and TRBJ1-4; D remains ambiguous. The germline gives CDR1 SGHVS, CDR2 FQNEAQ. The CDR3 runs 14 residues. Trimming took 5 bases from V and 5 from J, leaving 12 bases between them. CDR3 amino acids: CASSPGDVNEKLFF. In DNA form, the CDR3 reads TGTGCCAGCAGCCCCGGAGATGTAAATGAAAAACTGTTTTTT. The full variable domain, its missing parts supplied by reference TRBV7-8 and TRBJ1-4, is GAGVSQSPRYKVAKRGQDVALRCDPISGHVSLFWYQQALGQGPEFLTYFQNEAQLDKSGLPSDRFFAERPEGSVSTLKIQRTQQEDSAVYLCASSPGDVNEKLFFGSGTQLSVL.